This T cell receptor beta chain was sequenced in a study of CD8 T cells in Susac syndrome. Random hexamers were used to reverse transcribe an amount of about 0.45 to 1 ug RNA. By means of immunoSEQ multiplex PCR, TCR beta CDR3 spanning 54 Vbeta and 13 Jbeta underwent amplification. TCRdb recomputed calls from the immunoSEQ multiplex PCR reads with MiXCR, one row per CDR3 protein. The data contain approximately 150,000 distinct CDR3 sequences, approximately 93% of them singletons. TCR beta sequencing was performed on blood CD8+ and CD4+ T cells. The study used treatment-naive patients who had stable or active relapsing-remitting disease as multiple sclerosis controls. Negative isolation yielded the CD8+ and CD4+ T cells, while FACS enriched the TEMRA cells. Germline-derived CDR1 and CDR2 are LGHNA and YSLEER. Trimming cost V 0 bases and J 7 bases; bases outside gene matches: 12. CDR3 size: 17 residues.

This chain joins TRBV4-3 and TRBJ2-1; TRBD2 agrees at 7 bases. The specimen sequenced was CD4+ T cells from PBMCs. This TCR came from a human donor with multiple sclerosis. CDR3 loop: CASSQEPPRGSANEQFF. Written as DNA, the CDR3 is TGCGCCAGCAGCCAAGAACCCCCACGCGGGAGTGCAAATGAGCAGTTCTTC.